This T cell receptor (beta chain) was identified during a study of blood T cell repertoires in COVID-19. Study information: The United States, Italy and Spain provided the acute and convalescent COVID-19 samples. PBMCs, B-cell-depleted T cells, or T cells were the source of the cDNA or gDNA that made up the material.

The authors' processing: Reference gene primer amplification gave estimated nucleated cell counts. Data came from immunoSEQ multiplex PCR; TCRdb stores just in-frame clones and leaves some out. V and J calls plus clone size are reproduced from that table; the DNA served to infer D and trimming. The table has 250,000 to 350,000 clones, 70% to 90% seen once. This CDR3 has 11 residues. Germline CDR1 is KGHDR and CDR2 is SFDVKD. Between the trimmed V and J ends, which lost 5 bases and 8 bases, there was a span of 6 bases. This TCR derives from a woman in her 30s who had recovered from COVID-19. The V and J genes are TRBV24-1 and TRBJ2-1, with D maybe TRBD1 (6 bases). Sequenced sample: peripheral blood. The CDR3 region has the DNA TGTGCCACCAGTGGGGGGCATGAGCAGTTCTTC. Its protein is CATSGGHEQFF.